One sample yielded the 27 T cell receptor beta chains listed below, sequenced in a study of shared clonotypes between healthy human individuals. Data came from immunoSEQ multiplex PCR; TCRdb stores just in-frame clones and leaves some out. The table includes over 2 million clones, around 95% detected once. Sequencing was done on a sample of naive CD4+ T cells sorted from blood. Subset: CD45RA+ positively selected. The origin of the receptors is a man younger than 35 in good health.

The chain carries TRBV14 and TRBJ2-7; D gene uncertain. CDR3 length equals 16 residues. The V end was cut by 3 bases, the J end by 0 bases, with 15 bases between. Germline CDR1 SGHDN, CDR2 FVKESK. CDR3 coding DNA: TGTGCCAGCAGCCATACTGGGCACCTGAGCTCCTACGAGCAGTACTTC. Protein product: CASSHTGHLSSYEQYF.

This chain's CDR3 is CASKSGGYSNQPQHF. Written as DNA, the CDR3 is TGTGCCAGCAAATCGGGCGGTTATAGCAATCAGCCCCAGCATTTT. The chain links TRBV27 to TRBJ1-5; D gene uncertain. There are 15 residues in the CDR3. Looked up from germline, CDR1 is MNHEY and CDR2 is SMNVEV (reference sequence). The V and J ends lost 7 bases and 0 bases respectively, with 13 bases between them.

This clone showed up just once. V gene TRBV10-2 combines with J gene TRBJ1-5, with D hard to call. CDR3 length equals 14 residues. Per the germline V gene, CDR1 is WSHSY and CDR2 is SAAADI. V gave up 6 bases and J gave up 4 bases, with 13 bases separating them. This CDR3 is CASSDGSFNQPQHF. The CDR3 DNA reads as TGCGCCAGCAGCGACGGGAGCTTTAATCAGCCCCAGCATTTT.

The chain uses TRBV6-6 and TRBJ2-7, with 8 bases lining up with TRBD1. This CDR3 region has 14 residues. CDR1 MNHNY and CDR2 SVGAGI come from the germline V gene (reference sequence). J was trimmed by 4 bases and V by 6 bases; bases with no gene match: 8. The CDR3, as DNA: TGTGCCAGCAGCGAAGGACAGGGAATATACGAGCAGTACTTC. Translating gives CASSEGQGIYEQYF.

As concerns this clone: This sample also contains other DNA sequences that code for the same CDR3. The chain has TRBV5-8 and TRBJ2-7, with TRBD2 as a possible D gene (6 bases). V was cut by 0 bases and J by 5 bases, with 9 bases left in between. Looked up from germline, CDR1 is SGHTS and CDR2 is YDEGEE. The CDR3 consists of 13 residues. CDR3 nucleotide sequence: TGTGCCAGCAGCTTGGATCGCGGGAACGAGCAGTACTTC. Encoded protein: CASSLDRGNEQYF.

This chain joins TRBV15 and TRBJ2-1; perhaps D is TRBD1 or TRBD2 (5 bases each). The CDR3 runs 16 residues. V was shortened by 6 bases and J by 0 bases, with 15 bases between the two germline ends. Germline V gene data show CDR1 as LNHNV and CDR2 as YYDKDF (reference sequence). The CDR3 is CATRSGTSHSYNEQFF. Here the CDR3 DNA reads TGTGCCACCAGATCCGGGACCAGTCACTCCTACAATGAGCAGTTCTTC.

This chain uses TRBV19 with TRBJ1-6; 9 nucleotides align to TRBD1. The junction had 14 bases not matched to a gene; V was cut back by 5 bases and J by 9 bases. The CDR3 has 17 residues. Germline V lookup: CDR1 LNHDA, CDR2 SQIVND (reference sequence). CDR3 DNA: TGTGCCAGTAGTTCAGCCCCCGGGACAGGGCGTGTTTCACCCCTCCACTTT. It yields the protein CASSSAPGTGRVSPLHF.

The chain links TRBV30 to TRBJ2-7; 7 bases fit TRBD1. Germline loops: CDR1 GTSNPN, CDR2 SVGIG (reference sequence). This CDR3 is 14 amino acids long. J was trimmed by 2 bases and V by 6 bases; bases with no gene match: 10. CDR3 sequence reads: CACAGTGTAYEQYF. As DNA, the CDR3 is TGTGCCTGCGCAGGAACCGGGACAGCCTACGAGCAGTACTTC.

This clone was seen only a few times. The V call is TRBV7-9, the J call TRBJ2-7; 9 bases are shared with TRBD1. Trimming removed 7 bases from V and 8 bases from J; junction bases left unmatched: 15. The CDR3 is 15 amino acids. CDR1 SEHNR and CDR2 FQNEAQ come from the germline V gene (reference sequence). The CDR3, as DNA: TGTGCCAGCACCACACAGGGGGCCTACGGGGACAAGCAGTACTTC. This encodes CASTTQGAYGDKQYF.

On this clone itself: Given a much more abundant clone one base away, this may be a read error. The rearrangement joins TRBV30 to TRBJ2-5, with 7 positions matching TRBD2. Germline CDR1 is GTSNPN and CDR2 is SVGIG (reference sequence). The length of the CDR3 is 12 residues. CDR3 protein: CVWGGGAETQYF. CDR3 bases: TGTGTCTGGGGGGGAGGGGCAGAGACCCAGTACTTC.

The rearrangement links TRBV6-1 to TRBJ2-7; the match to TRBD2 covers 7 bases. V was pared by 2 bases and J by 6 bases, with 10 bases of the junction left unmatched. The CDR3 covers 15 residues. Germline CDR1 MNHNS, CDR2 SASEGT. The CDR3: CASSEPGGHPGEQYF. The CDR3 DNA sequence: TGTGCCAGCAGTGAACCGGGGGGTCACCCCGGCGAGCAGTACTTC.

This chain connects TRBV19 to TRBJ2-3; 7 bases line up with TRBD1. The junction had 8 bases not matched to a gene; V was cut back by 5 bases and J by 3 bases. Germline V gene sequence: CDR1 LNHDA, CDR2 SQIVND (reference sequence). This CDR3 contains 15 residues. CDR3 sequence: CASSETGAGTDTQYF. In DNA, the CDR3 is TGTGCCAGTAGTGAAACAGGGGCAGGGACAGATACGCAGTATTTT.

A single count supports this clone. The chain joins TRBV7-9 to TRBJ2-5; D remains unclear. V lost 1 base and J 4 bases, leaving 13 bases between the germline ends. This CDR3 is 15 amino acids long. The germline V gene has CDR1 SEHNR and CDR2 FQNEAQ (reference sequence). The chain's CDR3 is CASSLVSGLGETQYF. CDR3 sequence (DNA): TGTGCCAGCAGCTTAGTCAGTGGGCTAGGAGAGACCCAGTACTTC.

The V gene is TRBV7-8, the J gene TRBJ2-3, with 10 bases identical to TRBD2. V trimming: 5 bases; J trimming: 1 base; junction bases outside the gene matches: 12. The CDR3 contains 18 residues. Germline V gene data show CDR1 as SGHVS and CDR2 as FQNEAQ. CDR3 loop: CASSLLPGLAARTDTQYF. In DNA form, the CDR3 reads TGTGCCAGCAGCCTACTCCCTGGACTAGCGGCTCGCACAGATACGCAGTATTTT.

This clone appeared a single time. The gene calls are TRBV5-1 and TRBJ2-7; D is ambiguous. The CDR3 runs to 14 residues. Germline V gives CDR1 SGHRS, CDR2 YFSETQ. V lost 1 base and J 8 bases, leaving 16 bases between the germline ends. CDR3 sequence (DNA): TGCGCCAGCAGCTTGAGAAGGGCTGAAGAACAGCAGTACTTC. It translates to CASSLRRAEEQQYF.

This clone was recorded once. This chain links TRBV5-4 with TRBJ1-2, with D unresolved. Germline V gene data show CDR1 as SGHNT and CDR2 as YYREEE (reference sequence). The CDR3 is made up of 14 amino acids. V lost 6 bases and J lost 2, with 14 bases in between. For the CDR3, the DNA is TGTGCCAGCAACGTTGATCTCGGGAACTATGGCTACACCTTC. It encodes CASNVDLGNYGYTF.

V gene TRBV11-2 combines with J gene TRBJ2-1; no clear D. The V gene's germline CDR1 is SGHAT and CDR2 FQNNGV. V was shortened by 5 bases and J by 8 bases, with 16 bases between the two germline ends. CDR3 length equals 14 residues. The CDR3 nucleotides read TGTGCCAGCAGCCACTTCCCCGCCTTCTATGAGCAGTTCTTC. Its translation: CASSHFPAFYEQFF.

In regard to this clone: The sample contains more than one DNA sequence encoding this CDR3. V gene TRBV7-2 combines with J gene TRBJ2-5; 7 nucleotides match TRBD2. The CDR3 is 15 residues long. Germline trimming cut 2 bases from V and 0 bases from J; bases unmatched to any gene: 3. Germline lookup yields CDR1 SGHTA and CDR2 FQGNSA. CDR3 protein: CASSLRGRDQETQYF. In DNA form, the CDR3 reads TGTGCCAGCAGCTTACGCGGGAGAGACCAAGAGACCCAGTACTTC.

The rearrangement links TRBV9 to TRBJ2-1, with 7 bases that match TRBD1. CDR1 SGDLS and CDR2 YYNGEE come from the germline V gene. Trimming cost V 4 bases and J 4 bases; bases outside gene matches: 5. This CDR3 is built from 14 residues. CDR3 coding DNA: TGTGCCAGCAGCACCTGGACAGGATACAATGAGCAGTTCTTC. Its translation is CASSTWTGYNEQFF.

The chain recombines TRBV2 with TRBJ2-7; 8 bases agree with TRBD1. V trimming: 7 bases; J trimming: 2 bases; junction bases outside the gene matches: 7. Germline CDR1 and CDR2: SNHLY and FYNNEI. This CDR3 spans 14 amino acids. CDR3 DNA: TGTGCCAGCATGCTGGACAGGGCGGCCTACGAGCAGTACTTC. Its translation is CASMLDRAAYEQYF.

CDR3 DNA: TGCGCCAGCAGTCCGAATCAGGGCTATGGCTACACCTTC. It specifies CASSPNQGYGYTF. The chain has TRBV10-1 and TRBJ1-2, with a weak D call TRBD1 (5 bases). CDR1 is WNHNN and CDR2 is SYGVQD in the germline V gene (reference sequence). This CDR3 has 13 amino acids. V dropped 5 bases and J dropped 4 bases, with 11 bases sitting between them.

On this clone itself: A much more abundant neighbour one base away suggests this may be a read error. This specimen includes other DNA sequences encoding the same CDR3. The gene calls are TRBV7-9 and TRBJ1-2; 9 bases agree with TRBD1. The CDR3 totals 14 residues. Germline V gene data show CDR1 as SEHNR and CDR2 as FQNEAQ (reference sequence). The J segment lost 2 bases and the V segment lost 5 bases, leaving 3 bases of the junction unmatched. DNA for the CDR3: TGTGCCAGCAGCCCCGGACAGGGGAACTATGGCTACACCTTC. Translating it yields CASSPGQGNYGYTF.

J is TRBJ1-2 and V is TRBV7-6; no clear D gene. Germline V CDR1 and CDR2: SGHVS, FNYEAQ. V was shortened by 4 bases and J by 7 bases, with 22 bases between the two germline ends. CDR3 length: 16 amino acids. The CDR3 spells CASSSIREGRRPGYTF. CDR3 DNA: TGTGCCAGCAGCTCAATTAGAGAAGGCAGGCGCCCTGGCTACACCTTC.

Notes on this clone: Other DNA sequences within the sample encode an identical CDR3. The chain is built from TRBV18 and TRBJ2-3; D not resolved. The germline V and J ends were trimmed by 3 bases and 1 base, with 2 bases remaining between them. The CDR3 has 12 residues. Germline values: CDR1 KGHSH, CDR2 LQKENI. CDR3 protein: CASSPRTDTQYF. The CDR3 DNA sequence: TGTGCCAGCTCACCCCGCACAGATACGCAGTATTTT.

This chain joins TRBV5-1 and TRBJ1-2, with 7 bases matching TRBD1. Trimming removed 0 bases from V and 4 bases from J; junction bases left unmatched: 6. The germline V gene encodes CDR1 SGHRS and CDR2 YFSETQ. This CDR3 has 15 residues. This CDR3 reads CASSLAGTEPYGYTF. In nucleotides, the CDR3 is TGCGCCAGCAGCTTGGCCGGGACAGAGCCCTATGGCTACACCTTC.

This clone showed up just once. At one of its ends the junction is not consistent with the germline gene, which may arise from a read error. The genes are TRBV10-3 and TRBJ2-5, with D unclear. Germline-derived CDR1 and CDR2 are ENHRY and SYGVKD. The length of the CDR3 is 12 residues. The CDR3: CATSMGSETQYF. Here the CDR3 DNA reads TGTGCCACCAGTATGGGTTCGGAGACCCAGTACTTC.

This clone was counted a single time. CDR3 sequence: CASSSGGGGDYEQYF. In nucleotides, the CDR3 is TGTGCCAGCAGTTCAGGCGGGGGGGGCGACTACGAGCAGTACTTC. V is TRBV28 and J is TRBJ2-7; 9 positions match TRBD2. The J segment lost 3 bases and the V segment lost 4 bases, leaving 7 bases of the junction unmatched. Germline loops: CDR1 MDHEN, CDR2 SYDVKM. This CDR3 has 15 residues.